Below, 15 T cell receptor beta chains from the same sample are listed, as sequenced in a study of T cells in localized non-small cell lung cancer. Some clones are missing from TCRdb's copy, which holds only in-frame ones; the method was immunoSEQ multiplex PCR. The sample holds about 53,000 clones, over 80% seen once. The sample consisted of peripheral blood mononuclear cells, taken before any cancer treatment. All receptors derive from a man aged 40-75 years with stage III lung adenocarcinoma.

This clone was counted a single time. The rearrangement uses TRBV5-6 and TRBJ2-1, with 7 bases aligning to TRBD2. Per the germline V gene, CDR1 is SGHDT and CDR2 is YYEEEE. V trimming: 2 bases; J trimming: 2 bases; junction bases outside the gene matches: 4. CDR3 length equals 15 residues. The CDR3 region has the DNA TGTGCCAGCAGCTTCCGGCGGGGGACCTACAATGAGCAGTTCTTC. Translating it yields CASSFRRGTYNEQFF.

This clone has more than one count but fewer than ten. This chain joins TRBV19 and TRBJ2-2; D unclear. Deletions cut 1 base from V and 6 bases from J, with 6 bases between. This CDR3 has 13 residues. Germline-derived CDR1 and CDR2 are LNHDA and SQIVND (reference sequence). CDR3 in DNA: TGTGCCAGTAGTATAGCGCAGGCCGGGGAGCTGTTTTTT. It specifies CASSIAQAGELFF.

Written as DNA, the CDR3 is TGTGCCAGCAGCAAAGGGTACGAGGGGGAAAGCGGCTACACCTTC. It yields the protein CASSKGYEGESGYTF. The chain links TRBV4-2 to TRBJ1-2, with D maybe TRBD1 (6 bases). Looked up from germline, CDR1 is LGHNA and CDR2 is YNFKEQ. V was pared by 5 bases and J by 8 bases, with 21 bases between. The CDR3 sequence is 15 residues long.

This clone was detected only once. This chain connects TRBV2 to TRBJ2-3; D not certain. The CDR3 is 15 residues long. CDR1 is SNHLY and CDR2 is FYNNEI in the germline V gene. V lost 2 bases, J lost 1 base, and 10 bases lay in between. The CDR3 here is CASSERSRGTDTQYF. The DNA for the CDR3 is TGTGCCAGCAGTGAACGTAGTAGAGGCACAGATACGCAGTATTTT.

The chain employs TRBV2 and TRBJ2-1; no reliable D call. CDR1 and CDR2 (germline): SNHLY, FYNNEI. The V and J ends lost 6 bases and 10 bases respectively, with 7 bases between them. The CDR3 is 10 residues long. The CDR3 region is CASSSYEQFF. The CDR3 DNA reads TGTGCCAGCAGCTCTTACGAGCAGTTCTTC.

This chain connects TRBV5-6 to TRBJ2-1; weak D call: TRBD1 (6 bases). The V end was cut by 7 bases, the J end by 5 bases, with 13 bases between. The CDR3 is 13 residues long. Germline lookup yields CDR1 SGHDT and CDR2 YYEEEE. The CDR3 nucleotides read TGTGCCAGCCTCCGGACAGTCAACAATGAGCAGTTCTTC. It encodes CASLRTVNNEQFF. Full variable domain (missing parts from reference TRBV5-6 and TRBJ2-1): DAGVTQSPTHLIKTRGQQVTLRCSPKSGHDTVSWYQQALGQGPQFIFQYYEEEERQRGNFPDRFSGHQFPNYSSELNVNALLLGDSALYLCASLRTVNNEQFFGPGTRLTVL.

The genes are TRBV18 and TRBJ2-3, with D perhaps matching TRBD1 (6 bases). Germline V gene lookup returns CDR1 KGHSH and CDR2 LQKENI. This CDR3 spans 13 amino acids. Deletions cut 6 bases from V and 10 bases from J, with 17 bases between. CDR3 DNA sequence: TGTGCCAGCTCCCTACGCCCCCAGGGGTCGCAGTATTTT. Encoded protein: CASSLRPQGSQYF. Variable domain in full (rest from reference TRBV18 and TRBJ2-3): NAGVMQNPRHLVRRRGQEARLRCSPMKGHSHVYWYRQLPEEGLKFMVYLQKENIIDESGMPKERFSAEFPKEGPSILRIQQVVRGDSAAYFCASSLRPQGSQYFGPGTRLTVL.

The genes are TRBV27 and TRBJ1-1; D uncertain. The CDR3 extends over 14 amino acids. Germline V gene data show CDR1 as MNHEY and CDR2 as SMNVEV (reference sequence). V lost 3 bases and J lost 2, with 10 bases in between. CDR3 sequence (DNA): TGTGCCAGCAGTTTTAGGGCGGAAAACACTGAAGCTTTCTTT. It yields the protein CASSFRAENTEAFF.

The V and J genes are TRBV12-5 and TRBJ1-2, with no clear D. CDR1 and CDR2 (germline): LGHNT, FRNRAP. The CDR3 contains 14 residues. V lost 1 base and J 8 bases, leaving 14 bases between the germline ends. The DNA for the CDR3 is TGTGCTAGTGGTTTGGAGCTCCAAGGAACCGGCTACACCTTC. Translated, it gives CASGLELQGTGYTF.

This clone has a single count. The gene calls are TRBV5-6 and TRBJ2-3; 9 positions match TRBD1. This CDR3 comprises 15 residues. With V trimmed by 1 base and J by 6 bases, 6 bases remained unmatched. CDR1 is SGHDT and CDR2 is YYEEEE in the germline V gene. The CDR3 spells CASSLTGGFGDTQYF. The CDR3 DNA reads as TGTGCCAGCAGCTTGACAGGGGGCTTTGGGGATACGCAGTATTTT.

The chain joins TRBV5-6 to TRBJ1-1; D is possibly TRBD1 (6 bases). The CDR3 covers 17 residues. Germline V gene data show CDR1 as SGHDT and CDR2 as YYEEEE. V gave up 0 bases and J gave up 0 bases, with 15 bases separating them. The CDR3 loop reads CASSLAGARPMNTEAFF. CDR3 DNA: TGTGCCAGCAGCTTGGCAGGGGCCCGTCCAATGAACACTGAAGCTTTCTTT.

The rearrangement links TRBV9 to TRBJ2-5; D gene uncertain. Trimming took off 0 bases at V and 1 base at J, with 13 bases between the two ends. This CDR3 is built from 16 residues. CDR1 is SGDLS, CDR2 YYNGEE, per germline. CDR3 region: CASSVGLGGVQETQYF. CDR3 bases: TGTGCCAGCAGCGTAGGATTGGGTGGGGTCCAAGAGACCCAGTACTTC.

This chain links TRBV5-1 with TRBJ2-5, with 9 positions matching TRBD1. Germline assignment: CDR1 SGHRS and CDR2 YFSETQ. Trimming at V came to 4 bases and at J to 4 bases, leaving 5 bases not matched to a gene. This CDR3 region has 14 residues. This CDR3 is CASSTGTGRETQYF. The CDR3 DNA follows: TGCGCCAGCAGCACCGGGACAGGGAGAGAGACCCAGTACTTC.

CDR3 in DNA: TGTGCCAGTAGCCTTCAAGGCTCTGGAAACACCATATATTTT. Amino acids: CASSLQGSGNTIYF. The genes are TRBV19 and TRBJ1-3; D call uncertain. V dropped 6 bases and J dropped 0 bases, with 9 bases sitting between them. This CDR3 has 14 residues. CDR1 LNHDA and CDR2 SQIVND come from the germline V gene (reference sequence). Complete variable domain (other parts from reference TRBV19 and TRBJ1-3): DGGITQSPKYLFRKEGQNVTLSCEQNLNHDAMYWYRQDPGQGLRLIYYSQIVNDFQKGDIAEGYSVSREKKESFPLTVTSAQKNPTAFYLCASSLQGSGNTIYFGEGSWLTVV.

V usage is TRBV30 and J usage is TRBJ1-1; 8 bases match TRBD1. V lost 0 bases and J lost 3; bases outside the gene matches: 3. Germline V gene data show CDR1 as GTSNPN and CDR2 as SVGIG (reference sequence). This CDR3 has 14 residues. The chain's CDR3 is CAWSVGTGHTEAFF. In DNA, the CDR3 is TGTGCCTGGAGTGTAGGGACAGGTCACACTGAAGCTTTCTTT.